This T cell receptor (beta chain) comes out of a study of response to subunit inactivated influenza vaccine. Study-wide results and limits: Authors suggested each seasonal flu vaccination may recruit only limited numbers of new T cells.

To note about this clonotype: The antigen is not known.

The trim removed 0 bases at V and 1 base at J, leaving 10 bases unmatched. CDR3 length equals 17 residues. Looked up from germline, CDR1 is SQVTM and CDR2 is ANQGSEA. A single record per CDR3 protein comes from TCRdb applying MiXCR to the RT-PCR reads. The sample carries over 400,000 distinct CDR3 sequences, approximately 12% recorded once. The V gene is TRBV29-1, the J gene TRBJ2-3, with TRBD1 matching over 7 bases. The specimen comprised PBMCs from blood, sampled about 6 weeks after vaccination. The sequence came from a man between 50 and 59 years old who received an inactivated influenza vaccine. CDR3 coding DNA: TGCAGCGTTGAAGATCTTCTTTACAGGGGAGGCACAGATACGCAGTATTTT. The encoded protein is CSVEDLLYRGGTDTQYF.